The rows below give T cell receptor beta chains drawn from one sample of a study of low-dose radiotherapy and immunotherapy resistance in tumors. TCRdb analysed the reads with MiXCR anew, one entry per CDR3 protein. The sample yields fewer than 50,000 distinct CDR3 sequences, 25% seen once. This sample comprised PBMCs, obtained after low-dose radiotherapy plus immunotherapy. The receptors come from a male donor with prostate cancer. Both conserved end residues are trimmed from each CDR3.

TRBV18	TRBJ1-1	ASSPYNRGTEAF
TRBV29-1	TRBJ1-2	SVDDRGNYGYT
TRBV5-1	TRBJ2-3	ASRFQGTDTQY
TRBV6-4	TRBJ1-6	ASSDSSNSPLH
TRBV7-8	TRBJ2-7	AILGLYEQY
TRBV28	TRBJ2-7	ASSTTRLGQIYEQY
TRBV4-1	TRBJ2-1	ASSQPSLSSGRDNEQF
TRBV12-3/TRBV12-4	TRBJ1-5	ASAVSNQPQH
TRBV4-2	TRBJ1-1	ASSQDRRNTEAF
TRBV5-1	TRBJ1-6	ASSKRTGDNSPLH
TRBV19	TRBJ2-3	ASSIAGDGGTDTQY
TRBV7-8	TRBJ1-1	ASSPRDSGNTEAF